This T cell receptor beta chain came from a study of blood T cell repertoires in COVID-19. Across the whole study: The United States, Italy and Spain supplied acute and convalescent COVID-19 samples. T cells, B-cell-depleted T cells, or PBMCs supplied cDNA or gDNA.

Deletions cut 7 bases from V and 4 bases from J, with 14 bases between. The CDR3 is made up of 14 amino acids. Germline V CDR1 and CDR2: LGHDT, YNNKEL (reference sequence). How the authors handled the data: The assay estimated nucleated cells by amplifying reference gene primers. Sequencing used immunoSEQ multiplex PCR; TCRdb keeps in-frame clones, though not all of them. V, J and clone size were drawn from that table, and D and trimming were deduced from the DNA. The data show around 150,000 clones, 60% to 85% seen once. The V call is TRBV3-1 (or the pseudogene TRBV3-2), the J call TRBJ1-3, with TRBD1 as a possible D gene (6 bases). The origin of this receptor is a man between 60 and 75 years old with acute or convalescent COVID-19. Sequenced input: peripheral blood. As DNA, the CDR3 is TGTGCCAGCACCCCAGGGGCGCGGGGAAACACCATATATTTT. Its translation is CASTPGARGNTIYF.